This entry concerns a single T cell receptor (beta chain). The V gene's germline CDR1 is LGHNA and CDR2 YNFKEQ. With 0 bases clipped from V and 7 bases from J, the junction kept 5 bases outside the gene matches. CDR3 length equals 16 residues. The data were taken from a study of T cells in Graves' hyperthyroidism and ophthalmopathy. RNA transcripts gave rise to amplified TCR beta CDR3 regions. A set of HTBI primers served as the primers for a first-round RT-PCR of the TCR CDR3. TCRdb reprocessed the multiplex PCR reads via MiXCR and lists one record per CDR3 protein. The sample carries roughly 630,000 distinct CDR3 sequences, around a sixth recorded once.

The material sequenced was blood. The chain links TRBV4-2 to TRBJ2-1, with 11 bases fitting TRBD2. The TCR sequence derives from a woman between 25 and 40 years old with Graves' hyperthyroidism. The CDR3 reads CASSQDRLAGFNEQFF. The CDR3 DNA is TGTGCCAGCAGCCAAGATCGACTAGCGGGATTTAATGAGCAGTTCTTC.